The rows below give T cell receptor beta chains drawn from one sample of a study of T cell responses to AZD1222 COVID-19 vaccine. The repertoire was sequenced with immunoSEQ multiplex PCR; TCRdb's copy has only in-frame clones and lacks some. Of about 190,000 clones in the sample, roughly 88% were seen once. Source: peripheral blood, taken on day 0 of AZD1222 vaccination. These receptors came from an adult in good health. CDR3s include the opening cysteine and the closing phenylalanine or tryptophan. Fields, in order: V gene, J gene, clone size, D gene, CDR3 length, CDR3 protein, CDR3 DNA. A D gene is named only where the DNA matches it firmly. A row's size may be missing; if present it is once, few, many or a size class.

>TRBV10-3|TRBJ1-5|once|NA|15
CAISEGQGGAQPQHF
TGTGCCATCAGTGAGGGGCAGGGAGGTGCTCAGCCCCAGCATTTT
>TRBV14|TRBJ2-7|NA|TRBD1|16
CASSQETGTGGGYQYF
TGTGCCAGCAGCCAAGAGACCGGGACAGGGGGTGGATATCAGTACTTC
>TRBV5-4|TRBJ2-1|once|TRBD2|19
CASSSGGSGGARQNNEQFF
TGTGCCAGCAGCTCTGGCGGGTCGGGGGGGGCCCGCCAAAACAATGAGCAGTTCTTC
>TRBV19|TRBJ2-7|NA|TRBD1|14
CASTIGTGRHEQYF
TGTGCCAGTACTATAGGGACAGGGAGGCACGAGCAGTACTTC
>TRBV5-1|TRBJ1-1|NA|NA|14
CASSEQVSNTEAFF
TGCGCCAGCAGCGAACAGGTGTCTAACACTGAAGCTTTCTTT
>TRBV18|TRBJ2-3|NA|TRBD2|15
CASSPESGEKYTQYF
TGTGCCAGCTCACCAGAAAGCGGGGAGAAGTATACGCAGTATTTT
>TRBV24-1|TRBJ2-1|NA|NA|19
CATSDSHQGLLSSYNEQFF
TGTGCCACCAGTGATTCGCACCAGGGACTGTTGAGCTCCTACAATGAGCAGTTCTTC
>TRBV7-8|TRBJ2-3|NA|TRBD1|15
CASIATGGRADTQYF
TGTGCCAGCATCGCCACAGGGGGCCGGGCAGATACGCAGTATTTT
>TRBV15|TRBJ1-1|once|NA|14
CATGRTAINTEAFF
TGTGCCACCGGCAGGACGGCCATCAACACTGAAGCTTTCTTT
>TRBV7-3|TRBJ1-2|NA|NA|15
CASSLGAARRYGYTF
TGTGCCAGCAGCCTTGGGGCAGCTCGGCGCTATGGCTACACCTTC
>TRBV5-1|TRBJ2-1|NA|NA|16
CASSRTPGDEGNEQFF
TGCGCCAGCAGCCGAACGCCAGGAGACGAGGGAAATGAGCAGTTCTTC
>TRBV19|TRBJ1-5|NA|TRBD1|15
CASSITGQGRQPQHF
TGTGCCAGTAGTATAACGGGACAGGGGCGTCAGCCCCAGCATTTT
>TRBV14|TRBJ1-1|NA|NA|17
CASSRRGRVGVDTEAFF
TGTGCCAGCAGCCGCCGCGGCAGGGTGGGGGTGGACACTGAAGCTTTCTTT
>TRBV5-5|TRBJ1-2|NA|TRBD1|16
CASSRLTGTGAHGYTF
TGTGCCAGCAGTCGTTTGACCGGGACAGGGGCCCATGGCTACACCTTC
>TRBV19|TRBJ1-4|NA|NA|14
CASSIDLAREKLFF
TGTGCCAGTAGTATAGATCTAGCCAGAGAAAAACTGTTTTTT
>TRBV10-1|TRBJ1-1|NA|NA|14
CASRWTIGDTEAFF
TGCGCCAGCAGGTGGACTATAGGGGACACTGAAGCTTTCTTT
>TRBV6-5|TRBJ1-5|NA|NA|15
CASRAGTDSNQPQHF
TGTGCCAGCAGGGCAGGGACGGATAGCAATCAGCCCCAGCATTTT
>TRBV27|TRBJ2-3|NA|NA|15
CASSRGERLTDTQYF
TGTGCCAGCAGCCGTGGTGAGAGACTCACAGATACGCAGTATTTT
>TRBV6-2/TRBV6-3|TRBJ2-7|NA|NA|17
CASSYSIGAGPYVRQYF
TGTGCCAGCAGTTACTCGATCGGCGCGGGGCCCTACGTAAGGCAGTACTTC
>TRBV28|TRBJ1-2|NA|NA|12
CASSPDRDGYTF
TGTGCCAGCAGTCCAGACCGGGATGGCTACACCTTC
>TRBV27|TRBJ2-2|NA|TRBD2|16
CASSPQGLVTGGELFF
TGTGCCAGCAGTCCCCAGGGACTAGTAACGGGCGGGGAGCTGTTTTTT
>TRBV11-1|TRBJ1-1|NA|NA|15
CASSPGTSGNTEAFF
TGTGCCAGCAGCCCGGGAACATCGGGGAACACTGAAGCTTTCTTT
>TRBV5-6|TRBJ1-6|NA|NA|14
CASSGRTVSSPLHF
TGTGCCAGCAGCGGCAGGACAGTCAGTTCACCCCTCCACTTT
>TRBV4-3|TRBJ1-1|NA|NA|15
CASSQGRQKNTEAFF
TGCGCCAGCAGCCAGGGGAGACAGAAGAACACTGAAGCTTTCTTT
>TRBV27|TRBJ1-4|NA|NA|14
CASSHTATNEKLFF
TGTGCCAGCAGTCACACAGCGACTAATGAAAAACTGTTTTTT
>TRBV27|TRBJ1-1|NA|NA|13
CASSFGLNTEAFF
TGTGCCAGCAGTTTCGGCCTGAACACTGAAGCTTTCTTT
>TRBV9|TRBJ1-5|NA|NA|15
CASSVGHQSNQPQHF
TGTGCCAGCAGCGTCGGCCACCAAAGCAATCAGCCCCAGCATTTT
>TRBV25-1|TRBJ2-7|NA|TRBD1|14
CASSGGTASYEQYF
TGTGCCAGCAGTGGGGGGACAGCCTCCTACGAGCAGTACTTC
>TRBV6-5|TRBJ1-2|NA|NA|15
CASSPPGLPTYGYTF
TGTGCCAGCAGCCCACCGGGCCTACCCACTTATGGCTACACCTTC
>TRBV7-2|TRBJ2-5|NA|NA|13
CASSLDYQETQYF
TGTGCCAGCAGCTTAGACTACCAAGAGACCCAGTACTTC
>TRBV4-3|TRBJ2-3|NA|TRBD2|17
CASSQDPSGGFTDTQYF
TGCGCCAGCAGCCAAGACCCTAGCGGGGGGTTCACAGATACGCAGTATTTT
>TRBV18|TRBJ2-5|once|TRBD2|15
CASSFGLAGEETQYF
TGTGCCAGCTCATTCGGACTAGCGGGAGAAGAGACCCAGTACTTC
>TRBV7-3|TRBJ1-1|NA|NA|13
CASSLQSSTEAFF
TGTGCCAGCAGCTTACAGTCGAGTACTGAAGCTTTCTTT
>TRBV25-1|TRBJ2-1|NA|TRBD2|16
CASSSTSGVSYNEQFF
TGTGCCAGCAGTTCGACTAGCGGGGTCTCCTACAATGAGCAGTTCTTC
>TRBV7-9|TRBJ1-2|NA|NA|14
CASSFPPGNYGYTF
TGTGCCAGCAGTTTCCCCCCCGGGAACTATGGCTACACCTTC
>TRBV19|TRBJ1-3|NA|NA|14
CASSIDDSGNTIYF
TGTGCCAGTAGTATAGATGACTCTGGAAACACCATATATTTT
>TRBV25-1|TRBJ1-6|NA|NA|12
CASGPYNSPLHF
TGTGCCAGCGGGCCCTATAATTCACCCCTCCACTTT
>TRBV7-3|TRBJ2-2|NA|TRBD1|15
CASGLSGTGAGELFF
TGTGCCAGCGGCCTCTCCGGGACAGGGGCCGGGGAGCTGTTTTTT
>TRBV13|TRBJ2-7|NA|NA|14
CASSLASAPYEQYF
TGTGCCAGCAGCTTAGCTAGCGCTCCCTACGAGCAGTACTTC
>TRBV9|TRBJ1-6|few|TRBD1|17
CASSVDLPGRGLSPLHF
TGTGCCAGCAGCGTAGACCTCCCTGGCAGGGGGCTTTCACCCCTCCACTTT
>TRBV27|TRBJ2-1|NA|NA|13
CASSLGLNNEQFF
TGTGCCAGCAGTTTAGGACTGAACAATGAGCAGTTCTTC
>TRBV11-2|TRBJ2-7|once|TRBD1|15
CASSLGGQGTYEQYF
TGTGCCAGCAGCTTAGGGGGACAGGGGACCTACGAGCAGTACTTC
>TRBV4-1|TRBJ2-1|NA|NA|15
CASSPTPGQAREQFF
TGCGCCAGCAGCCCAACCCCGGGCCAGGCCCGGGAGCAGTTCTTC
>TRBV7-9|TRBJ2-1|NA|TRBD1|16
CASRSKTGSSYNEQFF
TGTGCCAGCAGAAGTAAGACAGGGAGCTCCTACAATGAGCAGTTCTTC
>TRBV6-5|TRBJ2-7|NA|TRBD1|15
CASSNPGTGTYEQYF
TGTGCCAGCTCCAACCCTGGGACAGGAACCTACGAGCAGTACTTC
>TRBV6-5|TRBJ1-3|NA|TRBD1|13
CASSRDRDNTIYF
TGTGCCAGCAGCCGTGACAGGGATAACACCATATATTTT
>TRBV7-9|TRBJ1-3|NA|NA|15
CASRPPGYSGNTIYF
TGTGCCAGCAGACCCCCGGGATACTCTGGAAACACCATATATTTT
>TRBV3-1/TRBV3-2|TRBJ2-2|once|NA|12
CASRQNTGELFF
TGTGCCAGCAGACAGAACACCGGGGAGCTGTTTTTT
>TRBV29-1|TRBJ2-4|NA|TRBD1|15
CSVEGKDRDKNIQYF
TGCAGCGTTGAGGGGAAGGACAGGGATAAAAACATTCAGTACTTC
>TRBV4-3|TRBJ2-5|NA|TRBD1|14
CASSQGTGGETQYF
TGCGCCAGCAGCCAAGGCACAGGGGGAGAGACCCAGTACTTC
>TRBV12-3/TRBV12-4|TRBJ1-6|NA|NA|13
CASSLSRRSPLHF
TGTGCCAGCAGTTTGTCCCGACGTTCACCCCTCCACTTT
>TRBV5-5|TRBJ1-4|NA|NA|17
CASSPSPSGLGNEKLFF
TGTGCCAGCAGCCCCTCCCCTTCGGGCCTGGGTAATGAAAAACTGTTTTTT
>TRBV6-1|TRBJ1-5|NA|TRBD1|15
CASSDGGQGSQPQHF
TGTGCCAGCAGTGACGGGGGACAGGGGAGTCAGCCCCAGCATTTT
>TRBV2|TRBJ2-3|NA|NA|14
CASQPGSGTDTQYF
TGTGCCAGCCAACCAGGGTCCGGCACAGATACGCAGTATTTT
>TRBV12-3/TRBV12-4|TRBJ1-1|NA|NA|13
CASSTGPLAEAFF
TGTGCCAGCAGTACGGGACCCTTGGCTGAAGCTTTCTTT
>TRBV7-2|TRBJ2-3|NA|TRBD2|16
CASSQRLAGGSDTQYF
TGTGCCAGCAGCCAAAGACTAGCGGGGGGCTCAGATACGCAGTATTTT
>TRBV20-1|TRBJ1-6|NA|NA|11
CSASPHSPLHF
TGCAGTGCTAGCCCTCATTCACCCCTCCACTTT